This T cell receptor (beta chain) originates from a study of T cells in Graves' hyperthyroidism and ophthalmopathy. Study-wide results and limits: Most clonotypes that expanded in the thyroid above 0.001 also showed up in blood.

TCR beta CDR3 regions were amplified from RNA transcripts. The TCR CDR3 first-round RT-PCR relied on the HTBI primer set. TCRdb re-called the multiplex PCR reads with MiXCR, one entry per CDR3 protein. The table includes approximately 350,000 distinct CDR3 sequences, roughly 15% detected once. On this clonotype itself: Its antigen is as yet unknown.

The CDR3 sequence is 14 residues long. Trimming shortened V by 6 bases and J by 2 bases, and 15 bases separated the two germline ends. Germline-derived CDR1 and CDR2 are SGHRS and YFSETQ. Sequenced material: blood. The clonotype comes from a woman aged 60 to 75 with Graves' ophthalmopathy. This chain uses TRBV5-1 with TRBJ2-7; possible D gene TRBD1, 5 bases. CDR3 region: CASKSVPGTYEQYF. DNA for the CDR3: TGCGCCAGCAAATCCGTCCCAGGGACCTACGAGCAGTACTTC.